A selection of T cell receptor beta chains follows, all from one sample in a study of a mutant IDH1 vaccine in newly diagnosed glioma. These receptors have no known antigen. Repertoires were generated with immunoSEQ multiplex PCR, while TCRdb's copy carries only in-frame clones and drops some. This sample carries tens of thousands of clones, approximately 81% of them seen once, and the ten largest clones take approximately 12%. The source material was PBMCs, sampled from a glioma patient whose treatment included an IDH1 peptide vaccine. These receptors came from a man between 18 and 29 years old with glioma. Each CDR3 is given with its conserved first and last residue. Each record gives: clone size, D gene, J gene, V gene, CDR3 protein, CDR3 DNA. The D gene is left open where the match is weak. The size of a clone is reported for some rows only, either as once, few or many, or as a class for expanded clones.

size: .
D: TRBD1
J: TRBJ1-5
V: TRBV6-1
CDR3: CASSADRVSSPQHF
DNA: TGTGCCAGCAGCGCAGACAGGGTGTCGTCGCCCCAGCATTTT

size: .
D: TRBD1
J: TRBJ2-7
V: TRBV19
CDR3: CASSISLTGPNEQYF
DNA: TGTGCCAGTAGTATAAGTCTGACAGGGCCCAACGAGCAGTACTTC

size: .
D: TRBD1
J: TRBJ2-7
V: TRBV30
CDR3: CAWKIRTGTYEQYF
DNA: TGTGCCTGGAAGATCAGGACAGGGACCTACGAGCAGTACTTC

size: .
D: .
J: TRBJ2-5
V: TRBV7-8
CDR3: CASTFGGAGAETQYF
DNA: TGTGCCAGCACCTTTGGTGGGGCAGGGGCAGAGACCCAGTACTTC

size: .
D: .
J: TRBJ1-2
V: TRBV27
CDR3: CASSWGGGGYGYTF
DNA: TGTGCCAGCAGCTGGGGGGGAGGAGGCTATGGCTACACCTTC

size: .
D: .
J: TRBJ1-2
V: TRBV6-5
CDR3: CASSRPGRPDYGYTF
DNA: TGTGCCAGCAGTCGCCCAGGCAGACCTGACTATGGCTACACCTTC

size: .
D: .
J: TRBJ2-5
V: TRBV6-5
CDR3: CASSYSGGQYF
DNA: TGTGCCAGCAGTTACTCGGGGGGCCAGTACTTC

size: .
D: .
J: TRBJ2-2
V: TRBV2
CDR3: CASSHSGETGELFF
DNA: TGTGCCAGCAGTCACTCTGGGGAGACCGGGGAGCTGTTTTTT

size: .
D: .
J: TRBJ2-7
V: TRBV29-1
CDR3: CSVRDIKSYEQYF
DNA: TGCAGCGTACGGGACATCAAGTCCTACGAGCAGTACTTC

size: .
D: .
J: TRBJ2-7
V: TRBV4-3
CDR3: CASSQDPKGYYEQYF
DNA: TGCGCCAGCAGCCAAGACCCGAAGGGGTACTACGAGCAGTACTTC

size: .
D: TRBD2
J: TRBJ2-2
V: TRBV5-6
CDR3: CASSVSGGPFGGELFF
DNA: TGTGCCAGCAGCGTTAGCGGGGGGCCCTTCGGCGGGGAGCTGTTTTTT

size: few
D: .
J: TRBJ2-7
V: TRBV2
CDR3: CASSDLGLPYEQYF
DNA: TGTGCCAGCAGTGACCTCGGGTTACCCTACGAGCAGTACTTC

size: once
D: .
J: TRBJ2-6
V: TRBV6-6
CDR3: CAHTSTHPGRANVLTF
DNA: TGTGCCCATACTAGTACCCATCCGGGTCGGGCCAACGTCCTGACTTTC

size: .
D: .
J: TRBJ2-5
V: TRBV7-2
CDR3: CASSLPGPIETQYF
DNA: TGTGCCAGCAGCTTACCGGGGCCCATTGAGACCCAGTACTTC

size: .
D: .
J: TRBJ2-2
V: TRBV6-6
CDR3: CASRGPGGTGELFF
DNA: TGTGCCAGCAGAGGGCCCGGGGGCACCGGGGAGCTGTTTTTT

size: .
D: .
J: TRBJ2-3
V: TRBV5-1
CDR3: CASSLDGDTQYF
DNA: TGCGCCAGCAGCTTGGACGGTGATACGCAGTATTTT

size: few
D: .
J: TRBJ1-1
V: TRBV18
CDR3: CASSPPGPGNTEAFF
DNA: TGTGCCAGCTCACCACCCGGCCCGGGGAACACTGAAGCTTTCTTT

size: .
D: .
J: TRBJ1-2
V: TRBV27
CDR3: CASSLSARSYGYTF
DNA: TGTGCCAGCAGCCTTTCGGCCCGATCCTATGGCTACACCTTC

size: .
D: .
J: TRBJ2-2
V: TRBV6-1
CDR3: CASSQNAGLTGELFF
DNA: TGTGCCAGCAGTCAGAACGCGGGTCTCACCGGGGAGCTGTTTTTT

size: .
D: TRBD2
J: TRBJ2-5
V: TRBV7-9
CDR3: CASSLSGRALGETQYF
DNA: TGTGCCAGCAGCCTGAGCGGGAGGGCCCTCGGGGAGACCCAGTACTTC

size: .
D: .
J: TRBJ2-7
V: TRBV4-2
CDR3: CASSQSWKGLFTYEQYF
DNA: TGTGCCAGCAGCCAATCCTGGAAGGGACTCTTTACCTACGAGCAGTACTTC

size: .
D: .
J: TRBJ2-2
V: TRBV9
CDR3: CASSLSQGAGELFF
DNA: TGTGCCAGCAGCCTATCCCAGGGCGCCGGGGAGCTGTTTTTT

size: .
D: .
J: TRBJ2-1
V: TRBV30
CDR3: CAWSTGVEQFF
DNA: TGTGCCTGGAGCACGGGGGTTGAGCAGTTCTTC

size: few
D: .
J: TRBJ1-5
V: TRBV2
CDR3: CASSENSYNQPQHF
DNA: TGTGCCAGCAGTGAAAACAGCTACAATCAGCCCCAGCATTTT

size: .
D: TRBD1
J: TRBJ1-6
V: TRBV14
CDR3: CASSQRDRANSPLHF
DNA: TGTGCCAGCAGCCAAAGGGACAGGGCTAATTCACCCCTCCACTTT

size: .
D: .
J: TRBJ2-7
V: TRBV29-1
CDR3: CSVAEQRTSYEQYF
DNA: TGCAGCGTCGCGGAACAGCGTACCTCCTACGAGCAGTACTTC

size: .
D: .
J: TRBJ2-3
V: TRBV30
CDR3: CAWAPDTDTQYF
DNA: TGTGCCTGGGCCCCCGACACAGATACGCAGTATTTT

size: few
D: TRBD1
J: TRBJ1-1
V: TRBV6-5
CDR3: CASSYGTENTEAFF
DNA: TGTGCCAGCAGTTACGGGACAGAGAACACTGAAGCTTTCTTT

size: .
D: .
J: TRBJ2-7
V: TRBV13
CDR3: CASSRTYEQYF
DNA: TGTGCCAGCAGTAGGACCTACGAGCAGTACTTC

size: .
D: .
J: TRBJ2-5
V: TRBV6-6
CDR3: CASSYSDRSETQYF
DNA: TGTGCCAGCAGTTACAGCGACAGGTCAGAGACCCAGTACTTC

size: .
D: .
J: TRBJ2-3
V: TRBV27
CDR3: CASSLWGAGTDTQYF
DNA: TGTGCCAGCAGTCTATGGGGGGCAGGGACAGATACGCAGTATTTT

size: .
D: .
J: TRBJ2-3
V: TRBV30
CDR3: CAWSVYGADTQYF
DNA: TGTGCCTGGAGTGTATACGGGGCAGATACGCAGTATTTT

size: once
D: .
J: TRBJ2-1
V: TRBV9
CDR3: CASSPWGTGNLEQFF
DNA: TGTGCCAGCAGCCCCTGGGGTACAGGGAACCTTGAGCAGTTCTTC

size: .
D: .
J: TRBJ1-5
V: TRBV27
CDR3: CASSLYKGYNQPQHF
DNA: TGTGCCAGCAGTTTATATAAGGGGTACAATCAGCCCCAGCATTTT

size: once
D: .
J: TRBJ1-2
V: TRBV7-2
CDR3: CASSSVRLNYGYTF
DNA: TGTGCCAGCAGCTCAGTCAGGTTAAACTATGGCTACACCTTC

size: .
D: .
J: TRBJ1-1
V: TRBV7-9
CDR3: CASSSLGNTEAFF
DNA: TGTGCCAGCAGCTCCTTGGGGAACACTGAAGCTTTCTTT

size: .
D: .
J: TRBJ1-1
V: TRBV6-5
CDR3: CASSYPTTGNTEAFF
DNA: TGTGCCAGCAGTTACCCCACAACAGGGAACACTGAAGCTTTCTTT